Shown below are 5 T cell receptor beta chains from a single sample sequenced in a study of control samples from healthy donors and cancer patients. Assay used: immunoSEQ multiplex PCR; TCRdb lists only in-frame clones, some missing. The table lists approximately 170,000 clones, 85% to 90% of them singletons, with around 5% in the top ten. Sequenced: blood. The source of these receptors is a woman aged 30 to 39 in good health.

The chain joins TRBV3-1 (or the pseudogene TRBV3-2) to TRBJ2-5, with unresolved D. The CDR3 runs to 13 residues. The germline V gene has CDR1 LGHDT and CDR2 YNNKEL (reference sequence). V lost 0 bases, J lost 5 bases, and 7 bases lay in between. This CDR3 reads CASSQDPKETQYF. The CDR3 bases are TGTGCCAGCAGCCAAGATCCCAAGGAGACCCAGTACTTC.

The V call is TRBV2, the J call TRBJ2-2, with a possible D match to TRBD1 (6 bases). From germline, CDR1 is SNHLY and CDR2 FYNNEI. The V end was cut by 6 bases, the J end by 4 bases, with 15 bases between. This CDR3 comprises 15 residues. This CDR3 reads CASRHREIGTGELFF. The CDR3 DNA follows: TGTGCCAGCAGACACAGGGAGATCGGCACCGGGGAGCTGTTTTTT.

This clone occurred many times. The CDR3 region is CATETDTGELFF. CDR3 nucleotide sequence: TGTGCCACCGAGACAGACACCGGGGAGCTGTTTTTT. The chain employs TRBV6-5 and TRBJ2-2; TRBD1 might be the D (5 bases). The ends were cut back, 10 bases at V and 3 bases at J, with 9 bases in the middle. CDR3 length: 12 residues. Germline lookup yields CDR1 MNHEY and CDR2 SVGAGI.

The chain couples TRBV6-5 to TRBJ1-5; D unclear. Trimming stripped 7 bases from V and 6 bases from J, with 16 bases between. Germline lookup yields CDR1 MNHEY and CDR2 SVGAGI. The CDR3 sequence is 14 residues long. CDR3 DNA: TGTGCCAGCACCGAGAACAACGGCGGTCAGCCCCAGCATTTT. It is translated as CASTENNGGQPQHF.

The chain has TRBV6-5 and TRBJ1-4; no clear D. The CDR3 runs 14 residues. Trimming pared 7 bases from V and 8 bases from J, leaving 17 bases between. Germline assignment: CDR1 MNHEY and CDR2 SVGAGI. CDR3 coding DNA: TGTGCCAGCACGTTTTTTGACCCACGGGAAAAACTGTTTTTT. Amino acids: CASTFFDPREKLFF.